These 14 T cell receptor beta chains were sequenced from one sample in a study of blood T cell repertoires in COVID-19 (dated by TCRdb to the early 2020s). Preparation of the library involved the immunoSEQ multiplex PCR assay. The source is immuneACCESS, and TCRdb retained only in-frame sequences with V and J called. Part of the clones is not carried over; for the studies checked, unresolved V genes explain less than half of this, and the remainder is unexplained. The sample has 400,000 to 500,000 clones on record, more than 75% of them singletons. About 2% of the sample belongs to the ten largest clones. The sample was PBMCs or T cells enriched from blood (not recorded which). Receptors originate from a woman between 40 and 55 years old who had recovered from COVID-19.

CDR3 sequence reads: CASNRDSSYEQYF. CDR3 sequence (DNA): TGTGCTAGTAACAGGGACAGCTCCTACGAGCAGTACTTC. The V gene is TRBV12-5, the J gene TRBJ2-7; the match to TRBD1 covers 7 bases. Looked up from germline, CDR1 is LGHNT and CDR2 is FRNRAP. Trimming removed 8 bases from V and 0 bases from J; junction bases left unmatched: 4. The CDR3 runs to 13 residues.

This clone showed up just a few times. The genes are TRBV11-2 and TRBJ2-1; 8 nucleotides line up with TRBD2. With V trimmed by 3 bases and J by 4 bases, 5 bases remained unmatched. The CDR3 has 15 residues. Germline loops: CDR1 SGHAT, CDR2 FQNNGV. This chain's CDR3 is CASSFMVAGYNEQFF. DNA of the CDR3: TGTGCCAGCAGCTTCATGGTAGCGGGGTACAATGAGCAGTTCTTC. The complete variable domain, with remaining parts taken from reference TRBV11-2 and TRBJ2-1, reads EAGVAQSPRYKIIEKRQSVAFWCNPISGHATLYWYQQILGQGPKLLIQFQNNGVVDDSQLPKDRFSAERLKGVDSTLKIQPAKLEDSAVYLCASSFMVAGYNEQFFGPGTRLTVL.

CDR3 in amino acids: CAWDPHTRGPSRNTEAFF. DNA of the CDR3: TGTGCCTGGGACCCCCATACTAGGGGGCCCAGCAGGAACACTGAAGCTTTCTTT. V usage is TRBV30 and J usage is TRBJ1-1, with 7 bases that match TRBD1. Per germline, CDR1 GTSNPN and CDR2 SVGIG (reference sequence). Unmatched junction bases numbered 19, after V lost 5 bases and J lost 1 base. This CDR3 spans 18 amino acids.

The rearrangement joins TRBV15 to TRBJ1-1, with 8 nucleotides matching TRBD1. The CDR3 covers 14 residues. The germline gives CDR1 LNHNV, CDR2 YYDKDF (reference sequence). The V and J ends lost 8 bases and 6 bases, in that order; junction bases with no gene match: 11. The CDR3 is CATALGTGRPEAFF. In DNA form, the CDR3 reads TGTGCCACCGCCCTCGGGACAGGAAGACCTGAAGCTTTCTTT.

This sequence joins TRBV7-2 and TRBJ2-1, with 8 bases lining up with TRBD2. The germline V gene encodes CDR1 SGHTA and CDR2 FQGNSA. Trimming cost V 5 bases and J 9 bases; bases outside gene matches: 12. CDR3 length: 15 residues. The CDR3 region has the DNA TGTGCCAGCAGCCTAGGAACTAGCGGCCGGCGTGAGCAGTTCTTC. This translates into CASSLGTSGRREQFF.

The chain joins TRBV19 to TRBJ2-7; D ambiguous. CDR3 length equals 16 residues. The ends were cut back, 5 bases at V and 2 bases at J, with 19 bases in the middle. In germline, CDR1 is LNHDA, CDR2 SQIVND (reference sequence). The CDR3 spells CASSHILPEHAYEQYF. CDR3 DNA sequence: TGTGCCAGTAGTCATATCCTGCCCGAACACGCCTACGAGCAGTACTTC.

The V gene is TRBV24-1, the J gene TRBJ2-7; the match to TRBD2 covers 10 bases. The CDR3 covers 14 residues. Unmatched junction bases numbered 3, after V lost 4 bases and J lost 4 bases. In germline, CDR1 is KGHDR, CDR2 SFDVKD. CDR3 amino acids: CATSESGRAYEQYF. The CDR3 nucleotides read TGTGCCACCAGTGAAAGCGGGAGGGCTTACGAGCAGTACTTC.

The J gene is TRBJ2-1, the V gene TRBV10-1, with 7 positions matching TRBD1. Germline CDR1 is WNHNN and CDR2 is SYGVQD (reference sequence). The J segment lost 3 bases and the V segment lost 0 bases, leaving 5 bases of the junction unmatched. This CDR3 comprises 16 residues. Written as DNA, the CDR3 is TGCGCCAGCAGTGAGTCTTTGAACAGGGGCTACAATGAGCAGTTCTTC. It encodes CASSESLNRGYNEQFF.

J is TRBJ1-5 and V is TRBV3-1 (or the pseudogene TRBV3-2); D is unresolved. CDR1 LGHDT and CDR2 YNNKEL come from the germline V gene (reference sequence). V was trimmed by 0 bases and J by 4 bases, leaving 13 bases between them. This CDR3 has 16 amino acids. In nucleotides, the CDR3 is TGTGCCAGCAGCCAAGAGGACTTGGGGAAAAATCAGCCCCAGCATTTT. It yields the protein CASSQEDLGKNQPQHF.

The chain carries TRBV27 and TRBJ1-4, with TRBD1 identical over 9 bases. The germline V gene encodes CDR1 MNHEY and CDR2 SMNVEV (reference sequence). The J segment lost 7 bases and the V segment lost 4 bases, leaving 7 bases of the junction unmatched. This CDR3 is 15 amino acids long. CDR3 coding DNA: TGTGCCAGCAGTTCGGCTAACAGGGGGCTTGAAAAACTGTTTTTT. Translating gives CASSSANRGLEKLFF.

The chain recombines TRBV5-1 with TRBJ2-5; tentatively, D is TRBD1 (6 bases). The V end was cut by 2 bases, the J end by 2 bases, with 16 bases between. Germline V gene lookup returns CDR1 SGHRS and CDR2 YFSETQ. The CDR3 is made up of 16 amino acids. The CDR3 spells CASSFPGTSKQETQYF. The CDR3 DNA sequence: TGCGCCAGCAGCTTTCCCGGGACAAGCAAACAAGAGACCCAGTACTTC.

V and J are TRBV14 and TRBJ2-5; D is uncertain. This CDR3 is built from 11 residues. The germline gives CDR1 SGHDN, CDR2 FVKESK. V lost 1 base, J lost 7 bases, and 4 bases lay in between. Here the CDR3 DNA reads TGTGCCAGCAGCCAAGGAGGGACCCAGTACTTC. Translated, it gives CASSQGGTQYF.

The V call is TRBV6-4, the J call TRBJ2-3; 10 nucleotides align to TRBD1. This CDR3 comprises 15 residues. V dropped 8 bases and J dropped 5; count of bases not matched to a gene: 10. Germline V gene sequence: CDR1 MRHNA, CDR2 SNTAGT. CDR3 residues: CASGLRGQGIDTQYF. Here the CDR3 DNA reads TGTGCCAGCGGTCTAAGGGGACAGGGGATAGATACGCAGTATTTT.

The V gene is TRBV12-3 or TRBV12-4, the J gene TRBJ2-1; D ambiguous. V lost 2 bases and J 3 bases, leaving 5 bases between the germline ends. This CDR3 is built from 13 residues. In DNA, the CDR3 is TGTGCCAGCAGTTTACACGGCTACAATGAGCAGTTCTTC. It translates to CASSLHGYNEQFF.